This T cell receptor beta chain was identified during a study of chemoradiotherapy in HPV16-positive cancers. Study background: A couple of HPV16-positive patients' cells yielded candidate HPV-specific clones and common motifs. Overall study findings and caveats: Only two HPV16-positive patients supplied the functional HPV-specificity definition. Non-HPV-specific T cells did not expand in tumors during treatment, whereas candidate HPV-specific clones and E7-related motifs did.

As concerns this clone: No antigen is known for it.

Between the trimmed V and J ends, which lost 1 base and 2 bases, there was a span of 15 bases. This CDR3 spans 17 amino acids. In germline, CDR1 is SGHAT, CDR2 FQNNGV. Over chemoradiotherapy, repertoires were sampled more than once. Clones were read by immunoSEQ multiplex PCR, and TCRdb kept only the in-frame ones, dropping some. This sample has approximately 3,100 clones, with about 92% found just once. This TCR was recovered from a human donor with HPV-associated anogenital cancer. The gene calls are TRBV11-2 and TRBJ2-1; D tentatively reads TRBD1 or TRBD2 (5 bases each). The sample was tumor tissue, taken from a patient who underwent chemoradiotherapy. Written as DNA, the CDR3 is TGTGCCAGCAGCTTAGGTTGGGGCGAGCGGCCCTACAATGAGCAGTTCTTC. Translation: CASSLGWGERPYNEQFF.